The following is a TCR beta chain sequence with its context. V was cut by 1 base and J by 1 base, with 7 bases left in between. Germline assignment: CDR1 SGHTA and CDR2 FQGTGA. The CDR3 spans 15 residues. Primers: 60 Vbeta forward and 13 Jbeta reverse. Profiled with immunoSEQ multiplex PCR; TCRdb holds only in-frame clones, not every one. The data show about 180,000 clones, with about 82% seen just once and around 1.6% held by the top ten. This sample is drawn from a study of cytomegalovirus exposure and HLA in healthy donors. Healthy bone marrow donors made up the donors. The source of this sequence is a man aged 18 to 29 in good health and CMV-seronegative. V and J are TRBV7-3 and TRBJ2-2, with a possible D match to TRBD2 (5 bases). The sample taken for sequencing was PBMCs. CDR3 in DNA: TGTGCCAGCAGCTTAAATGCGGGGAACACCGGGGAGCTGTTTTTT. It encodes CASSLNAGNTGELFF.